The present T cell receptor (beta chain) was sequenced within a study of blood T cell repertoires in COVID-19. Libraries were prepared by immunoSEQ multiplex PCR; TCRdb keeps only in-frame clonotypes and omits some of them. Of about half a million clones listed, nearly 90% were seen once; the top ten hold roughly 0.9%. The germline V gene encodes CDR1 SEHNR and CDR2 FQNEAQ (reference sequence). The CDR3 has 15 residues. The V gene end was trimmed by 5 bases and the J gene end by 4 bases; junction bases not matched to a gene: 9. The receptor was isolated from a man aged 18 to 29 with COVID-19, enrolled during active disease. Sequenced input: peripheral blood. The rearrangement uses TRBV7-9 and TRBJ2-5, with 8 bases matching TRBD2. In DNA, the CDR3 is TGTGCCAGCAGCACGAAACCTAGCGGGCGAGAGACCCAGTACTTC. Its translation is CASSTKPSGRETQYF. The full variable domain, its missing parts supplied by reference TRBV7-9 and TRBJ2-5, is DTGVSQNPRHKITKRGQNVTFRCDPISEHNRLYWYRQTLGQGPEFLTYFQNEAQLEKSRLLSDRFSAERPKGSFSTLEIQRTEQGDSAMYLCASSTKPSGRETQYFGPGTRLLVL.